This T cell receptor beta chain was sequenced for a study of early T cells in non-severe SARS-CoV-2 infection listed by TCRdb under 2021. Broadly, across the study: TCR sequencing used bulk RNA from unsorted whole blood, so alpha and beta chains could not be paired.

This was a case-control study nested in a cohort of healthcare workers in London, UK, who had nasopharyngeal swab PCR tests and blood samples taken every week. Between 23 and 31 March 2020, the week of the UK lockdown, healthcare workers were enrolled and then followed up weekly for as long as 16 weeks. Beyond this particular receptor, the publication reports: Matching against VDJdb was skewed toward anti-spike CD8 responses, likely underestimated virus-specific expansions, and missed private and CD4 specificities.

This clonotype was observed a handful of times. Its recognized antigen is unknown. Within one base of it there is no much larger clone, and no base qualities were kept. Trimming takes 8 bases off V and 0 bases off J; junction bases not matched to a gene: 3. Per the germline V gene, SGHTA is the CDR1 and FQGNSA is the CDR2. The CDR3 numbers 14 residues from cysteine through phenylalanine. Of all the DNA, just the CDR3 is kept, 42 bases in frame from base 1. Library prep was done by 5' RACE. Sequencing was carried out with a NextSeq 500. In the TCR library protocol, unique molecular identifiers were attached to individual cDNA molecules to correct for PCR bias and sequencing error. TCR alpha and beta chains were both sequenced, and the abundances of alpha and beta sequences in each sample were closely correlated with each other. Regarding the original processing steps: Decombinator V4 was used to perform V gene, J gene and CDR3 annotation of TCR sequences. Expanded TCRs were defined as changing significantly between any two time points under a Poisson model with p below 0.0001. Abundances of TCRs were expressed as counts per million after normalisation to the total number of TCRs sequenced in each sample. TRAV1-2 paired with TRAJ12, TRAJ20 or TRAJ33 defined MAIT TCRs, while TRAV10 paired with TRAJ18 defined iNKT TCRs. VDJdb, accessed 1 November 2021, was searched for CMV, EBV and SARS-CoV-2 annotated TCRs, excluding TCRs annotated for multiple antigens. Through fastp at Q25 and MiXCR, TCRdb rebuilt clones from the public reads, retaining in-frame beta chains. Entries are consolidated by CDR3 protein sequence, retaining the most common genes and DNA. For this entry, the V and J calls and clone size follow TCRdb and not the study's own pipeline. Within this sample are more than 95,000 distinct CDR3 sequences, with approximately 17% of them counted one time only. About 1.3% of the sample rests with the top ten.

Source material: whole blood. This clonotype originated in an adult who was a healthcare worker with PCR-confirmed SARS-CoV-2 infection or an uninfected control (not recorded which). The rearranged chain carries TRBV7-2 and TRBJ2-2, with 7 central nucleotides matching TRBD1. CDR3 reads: CASGTASNTGELFF. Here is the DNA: TGTGCCAGCGGGACAGCCTCGAACACCGGGGAGCTGTTTTTT.